This TCR beta chain was observed in a study of cytomegalovirus exposure and HLA in healthy donors. Germline V gene sequence: CDR1 LNHDA, CDR2 SQIVND (reference sequence). The CDR3 totals 16 residues. The junction had 2 bases not matched to a gene; V was cut back by 5 bases and J by 0 bases. Primers included in the PCR were 60 Vbeta and 13 Jbeta primers. The protocol was immunoSEQ multiplex PCR, while the TCRdb copy is restricted to in-frame clones and leaves out a portion. The repertoire holds 65,000 to 70,000 clones, with around 72% as singletons. The clonotype was recovered from a woman younger than 45 in good health and CMV-seropositive. V and J are TRBV19 and TRBJ2-2; 11 bases map to TRBD2. Sequencing input: PBMCs. The CDR3 region has the DNA TGTGCCAGTAGTCCGGGACTAGCGGCGAACACCGGGGAGCTGTTTTTT. This codes for CASSPGLAANTGELFF. Based on the CDR3 plus reference TRBV19 and TRBJ2-2, the full variable domain is DGGITQSPKYLFRKEGQNVTLSCEQNLNHDAMYWYRQDPGQGLRLIYYSQIVNDFQKGDIAEGYSVSREKKESFPLTVTSAQKNPTAFYLCASSPGLAANTGELFFGEGSRLTVL.